Following are 4 T cell receptor beta chains from one sample sequenced in a study of blood T cell repertoires in COVID-19. Sequencing was performed with immunoSEQ multiplex PCR; in TCRdb, only in-frame clones are kept and a portion is missing. Of around 150,000 clones listed, roughly 80% are singletons. The source material was peripheral blood. The origin of the receptors is a woman aged 45 to 65 with active or convalescent COVID-19.

This clone was picked up a small number of times. This sequence joins TRBV9 and TRBJ2-3, with 11 positions matching TRBD2. CDR3 length equals 18 residues. Germline trimming cut 4 bases from V and 5 bases from J; bases unmatched to any gene: 15. Germline V gives CDR1 SGDLS, CDR2 YYNGEE. DNA for the CDR3: TGTGCCAGCAGCCCCCGAGGTAGCGGGGGGGCAATGGTAGATACGCAGTATTTT. Translated: CASSPRGSGGAMVDTQYF.

The chain links TRBV19 to TRBJ1-5, with D unresolved. Trimming left V 3 bases short and J 7 bases short, with 16 bases between. The CDR3 runs to 15 residues. CDR1 LNHDA and CDR2 SQIVND come from the germline V gene (reference sequence). CDR3 in amino acids: CASSIGWEAGQPQHF. CDR3 sequence (DNA): TGTGCCAGTAGTATTGGTTGGGAGGCTGGGCAGCCCCAGCATTTT.

DNA for the CDR3: TGTGCCAGCAGCTTAGGAGGGACAGGGAAGACAGATACGCAGTATTTT. This codes for CASSLGGTGKTDTQYF. The gene calls are TRBV7-2 and TRBJ2-3, with 9 bases matching TRBD1. The CDR3 sequence is 16 residues long. V lost 1 base to trimming and J lost 3 bases; unmatched junction nucleotides: 5. The germline gives CDR1 SGHTA, CDR2 FQGNSA.

This chain links TRBV3-1 (or the pseudogene TRBV3-2) with TRBJ1-4; 9 bases align to TRBD1. Losses at the gene ends were 3 bases for V and 0 bases for J; bases not matched to a gene: 2. The CDR3 is 16 residues long. CDR1 is LGHDT, CDR2 YNNKEL, per germline (reference sequence). The DNA of the CDR3 is TGTGCCAGCAGCCAGCGGACAGGGGCAACTAATGAAAAACTGTTTTTT. As protein: CASSQRTGATNEKLFF.